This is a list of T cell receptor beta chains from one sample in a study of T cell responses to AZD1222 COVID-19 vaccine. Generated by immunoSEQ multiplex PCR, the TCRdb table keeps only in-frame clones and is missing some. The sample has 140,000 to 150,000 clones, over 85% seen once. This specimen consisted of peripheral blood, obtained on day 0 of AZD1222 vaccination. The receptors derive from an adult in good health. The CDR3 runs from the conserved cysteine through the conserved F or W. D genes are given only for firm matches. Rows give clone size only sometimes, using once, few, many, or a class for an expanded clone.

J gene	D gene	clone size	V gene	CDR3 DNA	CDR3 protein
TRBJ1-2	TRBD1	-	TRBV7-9	TGTGCCAGCAGCTTGGACAGGGGAATATATGGCTACACCTTC	CASSLDRGIYGYTF
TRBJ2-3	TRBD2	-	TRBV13	TGTGCCAGCAGCGTGCTAGCGGGAGGAACAGATACGCAGTATTTT	CASSVLAGGTDTQYF
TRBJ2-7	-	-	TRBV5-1	TGCGCCAGCAGCCCCCAGACCTACGAGCAGTACTTC	CASSPQTYEQYF
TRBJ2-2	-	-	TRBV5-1	TGCGCCAGCAGGAGGCAGGGGTCCGGGGAGCTGTTTTTT	CASRRQGSGELFF
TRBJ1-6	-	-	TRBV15	TGTGCCACCAGCAGAGATTTGAGTTATTCACCCCTCCACTTT	CATSRDLSYSPLHF
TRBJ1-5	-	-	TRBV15	TGTGCCACCAGCAGAGATTTTCGACAGCCCCAGCATTTT	CATSRDFRQPQHF
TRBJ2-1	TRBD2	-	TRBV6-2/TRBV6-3	TGTGCCAGCAGTTACTATACACGGGGACTAGCGGGTGTGCGGAATGAGCAGTTCTTC	CASSYYTRGLAGVRNEQFF
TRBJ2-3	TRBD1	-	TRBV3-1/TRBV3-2	TGTGCCAGCAGCAGGACAGGGGGTGGTGATACGCAGTATTTT	CASSRTGGGDTQYF
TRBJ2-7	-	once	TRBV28	TGTGCCAGCAGTTTGGTAGAGCAGTACTTC	CASSLVEQYF
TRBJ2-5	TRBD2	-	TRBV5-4	TGTGCCAGCAGTCACGAGCGGGGTTTGGGGGAGACCCAGTACTTC	CASSHERGLGETQYF
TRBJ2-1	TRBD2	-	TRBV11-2	TGTGCCAGCAGCCCCCGTCGGGGGCGGGAGGCTGGCAATGAGCAGTTCTTC	CASSPRRGREAGNEQFF
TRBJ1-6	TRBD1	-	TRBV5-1	TGCGCCAGCAGCCCCGACAACAGGGGTTCACCCCTCCACTTT	CASSPDNRGSPLHF
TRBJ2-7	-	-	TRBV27	TGTGCCAGCAGCTTTAGCCAAATACCCCGTAGGGAGCAGTACTTC	CASSFSQIPRREQYF
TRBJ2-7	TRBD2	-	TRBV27	TGTGCCAGCAGTATCAGACTAGCGGGAGAGATCTACGAGCAGTACTTC	CASSIRLAGEIYEQYF
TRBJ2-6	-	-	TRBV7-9	TGTGCCAGCAGCTGGGGCCCACCGGGAGGGGCCAACGTCCTGACTTTC	CASSWGPPGGANVLTF
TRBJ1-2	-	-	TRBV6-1	TGTGCCAGCAGTGAAGGGATGAACATCTATGGCTACACCTTC	CASSEGMNIYGYTF
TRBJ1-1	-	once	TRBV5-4	TGTGCCAGCAGCTTGGGGACAGACGAAGCTTTCTTT	CASSLGTDEAFF
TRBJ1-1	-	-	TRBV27	TGTGCCAGCAGTTCCTCCCCAACTGAAGCTTTCTTT	CASSSSPTEAFF
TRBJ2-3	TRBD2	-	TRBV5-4	TGTGCCAGCAGCCTCCTAGCGGGCCCTTTCACAGATACGCAGTATTTT	CASSLLAGPFTDTQYF
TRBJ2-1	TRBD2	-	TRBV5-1	TGCGCCAGCAGCTTGGAGGCTAGCGGGGTATACAATGAGCAGTTCTTC	CASSLEASGVYNEQFF
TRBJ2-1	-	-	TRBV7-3	TGTGCCAGCAGTCAACTAGCCCACAATGAGCAGTTCTTC	CASSQLAHNEQFF
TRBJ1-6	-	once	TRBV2	TGTGCCAGCAGTGAAAAAGGTTATTCACCCCTCCACTTT	CASSEKGYSPLHF
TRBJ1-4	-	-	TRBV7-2	TGTGCCAGCAGCTTGAACCCAGGGTTAACTAATGAAAAACTGTTTTTT	CASSLNPGLTNEKLFF
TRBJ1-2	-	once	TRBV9	TGTGCCAGCAGCGCCTTATCCGGGACGGGGCTTGGCTACACCTTC	CASSALSGTGLGYTF
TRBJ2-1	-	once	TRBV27	TGTGCCAGCAGTTTAGGCAGGGGACCCTTCAATGAGCAGTTCTTC	CASSLGRGPFNEQFF
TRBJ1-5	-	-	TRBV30	TGTGCCTGGAGTTCAGGGGTTAGCAATCAGCCCCAGCATTTT	CAWSSGVSNQPQHF
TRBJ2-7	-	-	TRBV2	TGTGCCAGCAGTGATATGGCAGGAGAAGAGCTAGGGGAGTGCGAGCAGTACTTC	CASSDMAGEELGECEQYF
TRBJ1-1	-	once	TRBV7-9	TGTGCCAGCAGCTTAGAATCCGGGGGGACTGAAGCTTTCTTT	CASSLESGGTEAFF
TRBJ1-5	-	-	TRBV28	TGTGCCAGCAGTTTGTTTGGTCAGCCCCAGCATTTT	CASSLFGQPQHF
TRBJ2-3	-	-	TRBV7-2	TGTGCCAGCAGCTTATTCCTCTCTAGTCCGGTCGGCACAGATACGCAGTATTTT	CASSLFLSSPVGTDTQYF
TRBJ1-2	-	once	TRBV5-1	TGCGCCAGCAGCTTGGCGGGGAGGAGCGGCTACACCTTC	CASSLAGRSGYTF
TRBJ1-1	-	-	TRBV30	TGTGCCTGGAGCCGGTGGGCCCGGCAAGGTGAAGCTTTCTTT	CAWSRWARQGEAFF
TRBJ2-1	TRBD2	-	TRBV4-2	TGTGCCAGCAGCCAGCCGGGACTAGCGGGTAACAATGAGCAGTTCTTC	CASSQPGLAGNNEQFF
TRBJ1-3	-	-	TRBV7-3	TGTGCCAGCAGCGTCTCCCCGGGGAACACCATATATTTT	CASSVSPGNTIYF
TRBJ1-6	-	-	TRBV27	TGTGCCAGCAGTTTTGGGGGATATAATTCACCCCTCCACTTT	CASSFGGYNSPLHF
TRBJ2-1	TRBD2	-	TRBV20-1	TGCAGTGCTAGTGACTGGCAGCGGGAGGAGGATGAGCAGTTCTTC	CSASDWQREEDEQFF
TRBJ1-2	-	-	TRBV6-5	TGTGCCAGCAGTTACACCATCCCCGCCCCGAACGGCTACACCTTC	CASSYTIPAPNGYTF
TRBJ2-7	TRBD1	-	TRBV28	TGTGCCAGCAGCCTTGGGACAGGGGGCCCCTACGAGCAGTACTTC	CASSLGTGGPYEQYF
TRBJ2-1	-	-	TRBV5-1	TGCGCCAGCAGACCAGGACCCCCGTCCGATGAGCAGTTCTTC	CASRPGPPSDEQFF
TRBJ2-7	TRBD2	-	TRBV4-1	TGCGCCAGCAGCCAAGCTAGCGGGAGATTCTACGAGCAGTACTTC	CASSQASGRFYEQYF
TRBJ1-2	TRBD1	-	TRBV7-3	TGTGCCAGCAGCCCTCAAGGCGGGAAGGGGGCGACCTATGGCTACACCTTC	CASSPQGGKGATYGYTF
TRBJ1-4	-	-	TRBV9	TGTGCCAGCAGCCCGGACGTGGCCCCGAATGAAAAACTGTTTTTT	CASSPDVAPNEKLFF
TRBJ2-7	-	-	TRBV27	TGTGCCAGCAGTTTCAACAGGGTAAACGAGCAGTACTTC	CASSFNRVNEQYF
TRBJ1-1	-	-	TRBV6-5	TGTGCCAGCACGGAGGGCACTGAAGCTTTCTTT	CASTEGTEAFF
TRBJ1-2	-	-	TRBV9	TGTGCCAGCAGCCCCCTGGGGGGGAGCTATGGCTACACCTTC	CASSPLGGSYGYTF